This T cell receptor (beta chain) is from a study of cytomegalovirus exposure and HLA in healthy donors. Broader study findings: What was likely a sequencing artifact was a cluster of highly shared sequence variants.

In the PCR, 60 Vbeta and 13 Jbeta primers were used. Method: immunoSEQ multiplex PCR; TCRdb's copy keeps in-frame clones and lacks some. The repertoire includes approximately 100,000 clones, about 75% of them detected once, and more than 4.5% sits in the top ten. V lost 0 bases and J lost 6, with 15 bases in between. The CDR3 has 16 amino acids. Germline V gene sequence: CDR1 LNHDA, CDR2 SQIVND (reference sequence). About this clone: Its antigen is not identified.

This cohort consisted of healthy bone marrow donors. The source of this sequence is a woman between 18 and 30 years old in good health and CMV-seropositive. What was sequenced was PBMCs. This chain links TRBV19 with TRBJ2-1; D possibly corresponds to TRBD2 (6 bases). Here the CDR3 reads CASSIDFRGIANEQFF. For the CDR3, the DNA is TGTGCCAGTAGTATAGATTTCCGCGGGATCGCCAATGAGCAGTTCTTC.